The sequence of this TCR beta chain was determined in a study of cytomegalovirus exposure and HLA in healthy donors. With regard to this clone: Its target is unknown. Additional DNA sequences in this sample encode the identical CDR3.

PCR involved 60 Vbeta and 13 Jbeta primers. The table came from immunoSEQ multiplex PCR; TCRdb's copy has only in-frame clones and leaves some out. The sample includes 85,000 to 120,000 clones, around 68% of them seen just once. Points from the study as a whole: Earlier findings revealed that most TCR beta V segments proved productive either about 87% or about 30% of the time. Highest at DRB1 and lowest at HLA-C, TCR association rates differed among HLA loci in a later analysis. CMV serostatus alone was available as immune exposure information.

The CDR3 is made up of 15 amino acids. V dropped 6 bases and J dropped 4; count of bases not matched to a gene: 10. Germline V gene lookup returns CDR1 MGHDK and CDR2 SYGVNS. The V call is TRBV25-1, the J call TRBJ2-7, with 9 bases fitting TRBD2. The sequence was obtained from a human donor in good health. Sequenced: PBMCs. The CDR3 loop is CASSGSGSLSYEQYF. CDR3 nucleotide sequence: TGTGCCAGCAGCGGTAGCGGGAGCCTTAGTTACGAGCAGTACTTC.